Listed below are T cell receptor beta chains from one sample, sequenced in a study of cytomegalovirus exposure and HLA in healthy donors. Produced via immunoSEQ multiplex PCR; TCRdb's table is partial and in-frame only. The repertoire holds about 82,000 clones, with around four fifths as singletons. The specimen was PBMCs. These receptors all come from a woman aged 45 to 65 in good health and CMV-seropositive. CDR3s include the opening cysteine and the closing phenylalanine or tryptophan. The D gene is left open where the match is weak. The size field is filled for only some rows; it gives once, few, many or a size class.

v_call	d_call	clone_size	j_call	cdr3_nt	cdr3_aa
TRBV19	.	.	TRBJ2-1	TGTGCCAGTAGTAATCGGGGGAATGAGCAGTTCTTC	CASSNRGNEQFF
TRBV5-4	TRBD1	once	TRBJ1-4	TGTGCCAGCAGCTTGGGGGACAGGGGGGATGAAAAACTGTTTTTT	CASSLGDRGDEKLFF
TRBV30	.	.	TRBJ2-1	TGTGCCTGGAGGGGGGGATATGAGCAGTTCTTC	CAWRGGYEQFF
TRBV9	.	.	TRBJ2-2	TGTGCCAGCAGCAAAAACAGGGTGGCCGGGGAGCTGTTTTTT	CASSKNRVAGELFF
TRBV2	TRBD1	few	TRBJ2-5	TGTGCCAGCATCGGACAGGGCAGGGAGACCCAGTACTTC	CASIGQGRETQYF
TRBV28	.	.	TRBJ1-5	TGTGCCAGCACCCTCCCGCTCTCCCGGGGTCAGCCCCAGCATTTT	CASTLPLSRGQPQHF
TRBV29-1	.	few	TRBJ1-2	TGCAGCGTTGCCAGGGGATATAACTATGGCTACACCTTC	CSVARGYNYGYTF
TRBV30	TRBD1	once	TRBJ1-2	TGTGCCTGGAGCTTGGACAGGGAGCACGGCTACACCTTC	CAWSLDREHGYTF
TRBV10-2	.	.	TRBJ2-1	TGCGCCGTGGAGCGGCCCTCGAGGGTATACAATGAGCAGTTCTTC	CAVERPSRVYNEQFF
TRBV5-8	TRBD1	few	TRBJ2-5	TGTGCCAGCAGCCCTGGGACAGGGCTAGAGACCCAGTACTTC	CASSPGTGLETQYF
TRBV6-4	TRBD2	few	TRBJ2-3	TGTGCCAGCAGCCAACTAGCGGGAGACACAGATACGCAGTATTTT	CASSQLAGDTDTQYF
TRBV4-2	.	few	TRBJ2-6	TGTGCCAGCATGGCCGTCTCTGGGGCCAACGTCCTGACTTTC	CASMAVSGANVLTF
TRBV11-3	.	medium-sized	TRBJ2-7	TGTGCCAGCAGCTTAGGCACCTCGGGCGAGCAGTACTTC	CASSLGTSGEQYF
TRBV9	TRBD1	.	TRBJ1-2	TGTGCCAGCAGGCTGGGACAGAACTATGGCTACACCTTC	CASRLGQNYGYTF
TRBV27	.	few	TRBJ2-1	TGTGCCAGCAAGCCTTTAGGGGACAATGAGCAGTTCTTC	CASKPLGDNEQFF
TRBV9	.	.	TRBJ1-2	TGTGCCAGCAGCGGGGGCGACGAGTTCCGTGGCTACACCTTC	CASSGGDEFRGYTF
TRBV27	.	.	TRBJ1-2	TGTGCCATTACAGCCATCAACTATGGCTACACCTTC	CAITAINYGYTF
TRBV19	TRBD1	.	TRBJ1-2	TGTGCCAGTTCGGGACAGCATCAAAGAGGCTACACCTTC	CASSGQHQRGYTF
TRBV6-1	TRBD1	few	TRBJ2-1	TGTGCCAGCAGTACCTGGACAGGGCTTGGTGAGCAGTTCTTC	CASSTWTGLGEQFF
TRBV11-2	TRBD1	.	TRBJ1-2	TGTGCCAGCAGCCACCGGGACAGAGCCTATGGCTACACCTTC	CASSHRDRAYGYTF